The clone carrying this T cell receptor beta chain was seen more than once but under ten times. In germline, CDR1 is DFQATT, CDR2 SNEGSKA (reference sequence). The CDR3 loop spans 13 amino acids. Trimming took off 5 bases at V and 9 bases at J, with 17 bases between the two ends. Time point meaning: late sampling 161 to 241 days after vaccination in three convalescent patients. The sample comes from a study of vaccination and CD4 T cells after COVID-19. Across the study: Blood was drawn a median roughly 79 days post second dose, range 14 to 241.

TCRdb reprocessed the PCR reads with MiXCR, giving one entry per CDR3 protein. The sample shows approximately 40,000 distinct CDR3 sequences, about 34% of them seen only once. The sequence was collected from a human donor who had recovered from COVID-19. The V and J genes are TRBV20-1 and TRBJ2-1; D not certain. This material consisted of CD4+ T cells from blood, taken about 7 months after SARS-CoV-2 vaccination. The CDR3 loop is CSADRASMGEQFF. In DNA, the CDR3 is TGCAGTGCTGACCGGGCCTCCATGGGTGAGCAGTTCTTC.